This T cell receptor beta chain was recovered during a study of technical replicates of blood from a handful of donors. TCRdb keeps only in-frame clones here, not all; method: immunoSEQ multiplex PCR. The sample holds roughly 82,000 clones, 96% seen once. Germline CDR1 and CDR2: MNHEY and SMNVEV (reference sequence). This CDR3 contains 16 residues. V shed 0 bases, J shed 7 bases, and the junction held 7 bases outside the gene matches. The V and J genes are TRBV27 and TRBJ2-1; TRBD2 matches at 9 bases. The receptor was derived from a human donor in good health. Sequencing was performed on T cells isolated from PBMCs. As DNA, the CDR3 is TGTGCCAGCAGTTTATCGAGGGCGGGAGGGCTAAATGAGCAGTTCTTC. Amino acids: CASSLSRAGGLNEQFF.